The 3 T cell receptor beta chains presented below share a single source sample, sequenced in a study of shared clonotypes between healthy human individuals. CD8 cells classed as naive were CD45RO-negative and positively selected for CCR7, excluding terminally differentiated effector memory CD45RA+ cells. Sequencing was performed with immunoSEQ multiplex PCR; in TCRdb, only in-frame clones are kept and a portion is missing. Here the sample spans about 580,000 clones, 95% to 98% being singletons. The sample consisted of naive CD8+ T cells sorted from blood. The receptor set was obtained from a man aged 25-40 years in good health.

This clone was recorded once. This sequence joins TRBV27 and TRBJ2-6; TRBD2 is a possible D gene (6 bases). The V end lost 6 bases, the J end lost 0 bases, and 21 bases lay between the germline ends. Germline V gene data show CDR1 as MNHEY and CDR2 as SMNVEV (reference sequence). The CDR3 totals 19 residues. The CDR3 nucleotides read TGTGCCAGCAGCTACGGTACCGGGAGCGCTTTCTCTGGGGCCAACGTCCTGACTTTC. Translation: CASSYGTGSAFSGANVLTF.

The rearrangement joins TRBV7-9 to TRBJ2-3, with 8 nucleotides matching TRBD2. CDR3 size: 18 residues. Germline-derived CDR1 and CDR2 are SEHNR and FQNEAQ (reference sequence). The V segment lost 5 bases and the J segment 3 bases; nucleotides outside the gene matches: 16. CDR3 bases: TGTGCCAGCAGCCCGGATTTGATGCGGGAGGAGGGGACAGATACGCAGTATTTT. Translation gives CASSPDLMREEGTDTQYF.

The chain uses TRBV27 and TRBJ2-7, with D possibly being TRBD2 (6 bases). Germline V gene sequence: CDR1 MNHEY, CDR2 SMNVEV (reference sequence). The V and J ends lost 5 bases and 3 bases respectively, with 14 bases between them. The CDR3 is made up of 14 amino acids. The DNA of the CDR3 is TGTGCCAGCAGTCGGGCGGGGCAGATCTACGAGCAGTACTTC. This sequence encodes CASSRAGQIYEQYF.